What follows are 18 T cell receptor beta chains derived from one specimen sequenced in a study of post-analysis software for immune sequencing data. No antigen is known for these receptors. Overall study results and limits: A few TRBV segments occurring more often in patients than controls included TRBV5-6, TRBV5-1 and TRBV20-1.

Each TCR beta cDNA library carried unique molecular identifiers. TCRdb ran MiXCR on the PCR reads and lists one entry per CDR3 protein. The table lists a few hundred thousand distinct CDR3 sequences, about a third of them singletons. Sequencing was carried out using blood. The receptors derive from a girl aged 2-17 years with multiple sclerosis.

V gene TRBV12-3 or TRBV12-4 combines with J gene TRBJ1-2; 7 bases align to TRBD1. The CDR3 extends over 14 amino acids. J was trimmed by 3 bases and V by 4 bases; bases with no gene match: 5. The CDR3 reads CASSSGQPDYGYTF. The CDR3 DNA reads TGTGCCAGCAGTTCGGGACAGCCAGACTATGGCTACACCTTC.

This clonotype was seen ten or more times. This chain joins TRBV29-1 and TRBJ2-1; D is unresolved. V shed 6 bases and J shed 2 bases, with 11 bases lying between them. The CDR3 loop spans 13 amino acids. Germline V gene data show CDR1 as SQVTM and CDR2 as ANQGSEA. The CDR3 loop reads CSVVTPTYNEQFF. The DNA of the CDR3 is TGCAGCGTAGTTACACCTACCTACAATGAGCAGTTCTTC.

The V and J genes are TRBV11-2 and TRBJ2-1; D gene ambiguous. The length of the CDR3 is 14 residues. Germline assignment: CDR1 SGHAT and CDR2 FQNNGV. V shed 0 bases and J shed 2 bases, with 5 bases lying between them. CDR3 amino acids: CASSLERAYNEQFF. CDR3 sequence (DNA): TGTGCCAGCAGCTTAGAAAGGGCCTACAATGAGCAGTTCTTC.

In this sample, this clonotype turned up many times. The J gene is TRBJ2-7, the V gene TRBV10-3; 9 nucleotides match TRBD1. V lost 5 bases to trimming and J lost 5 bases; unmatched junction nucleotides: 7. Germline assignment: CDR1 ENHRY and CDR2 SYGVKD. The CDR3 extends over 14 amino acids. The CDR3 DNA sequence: TGTGCCATCAGTCCCGGGACAGGGTTCCACGAGCAGTACTTC. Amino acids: CAISPGTGFHEQYF.

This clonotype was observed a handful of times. CDR3 in amino acids: CASRERGPYGEQFF. In DNA form, the CDR3 reads TGTGCCAGCCGTGAGCGGGGGCCATATGGTGAGCAGTTCTTC. The V call is TRBV5-4, the J call TRBJ2-1, with 8 nucleotides matching TRBD2. Germline V gene data show CDR1 as SGHNT and CDR2 as YYREEE (reference sequence). CDR3 size: 14 residues. V trimming: 7 bases; J trimming: 9 bases; junction bases outside the gene matches: 12.

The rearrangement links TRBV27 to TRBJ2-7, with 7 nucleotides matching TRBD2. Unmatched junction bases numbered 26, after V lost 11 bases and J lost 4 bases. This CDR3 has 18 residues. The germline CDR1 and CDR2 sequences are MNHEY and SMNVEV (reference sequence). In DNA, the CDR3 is TGTGCCGGTAGACGCCCAGGCAGGGATGATTTGGGGGGGTACGAGCAGTACTTC. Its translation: CAGRRPGRDDLGGYEQYF.

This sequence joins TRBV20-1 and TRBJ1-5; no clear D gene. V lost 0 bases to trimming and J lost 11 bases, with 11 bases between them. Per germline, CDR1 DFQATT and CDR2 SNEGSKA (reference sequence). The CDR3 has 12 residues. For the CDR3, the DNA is TGCAGTGCTAGAGATGAAGGTTGGTCCCAGCATTTT. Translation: CSARDEGWSQHF.

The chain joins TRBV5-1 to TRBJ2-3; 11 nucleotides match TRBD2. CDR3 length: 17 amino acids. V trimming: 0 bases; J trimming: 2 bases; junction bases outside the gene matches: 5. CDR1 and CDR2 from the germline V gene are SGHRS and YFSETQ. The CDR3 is CASSLDGTSGTTDTQYF. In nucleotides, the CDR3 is TGCGCCAGCAGCTTGGATGGGACTAGCGGAACCACAGATACGCAGTATTTT.

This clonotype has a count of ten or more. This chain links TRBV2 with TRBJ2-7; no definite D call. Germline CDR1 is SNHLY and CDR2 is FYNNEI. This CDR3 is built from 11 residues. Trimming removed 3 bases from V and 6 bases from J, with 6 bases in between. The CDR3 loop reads CASSEGFEQYF. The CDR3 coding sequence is TGTGCCAGCAGTGAGGGGTTCGAGCAGTACTTC.

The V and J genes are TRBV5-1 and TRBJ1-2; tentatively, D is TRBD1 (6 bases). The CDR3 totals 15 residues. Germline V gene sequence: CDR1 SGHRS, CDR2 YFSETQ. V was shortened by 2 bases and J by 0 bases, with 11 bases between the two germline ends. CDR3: CASSFLDRPNYGYTF. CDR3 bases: TGCGCCAGCAGCTTTTTGGACAGACCTAACTATGGCTACACCTTC.

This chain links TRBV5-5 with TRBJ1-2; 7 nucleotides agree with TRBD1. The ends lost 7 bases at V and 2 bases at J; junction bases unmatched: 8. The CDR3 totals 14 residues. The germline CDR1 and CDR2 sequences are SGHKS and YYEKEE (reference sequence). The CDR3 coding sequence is TGTGCCAGCGGCATCGCGGGACAGAACTATGGCTACACCTTC. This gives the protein CASGIAGQNYGYTF.

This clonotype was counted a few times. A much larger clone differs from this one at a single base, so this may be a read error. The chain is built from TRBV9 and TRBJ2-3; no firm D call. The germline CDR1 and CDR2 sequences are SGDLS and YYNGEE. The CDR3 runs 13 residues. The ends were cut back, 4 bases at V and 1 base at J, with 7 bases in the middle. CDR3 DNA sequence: TGTGCCAGCAGCCCCTGGGGCACAGATACGCAGTATTTT. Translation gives CASSPWGTDTQYF.

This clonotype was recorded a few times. The CDR3 region has the DNA TGTGCCAGCAGCTTGGTCTCCCAGAATGGCTACACCTTC. Translated, it gives CASSLVSQNGYTF. The V gene is TRBV5-5, the J gene TRBJ1-2; D gene uncertain. Between the trimmed V and J ends, which lost 0 bases and 6 bases, there was a span of 9 bases. The CDR3 is 13 amino acids. Germline V gene lookup returns CDR1 SGHKS and CDR2 YYEKEE (reference sequence).

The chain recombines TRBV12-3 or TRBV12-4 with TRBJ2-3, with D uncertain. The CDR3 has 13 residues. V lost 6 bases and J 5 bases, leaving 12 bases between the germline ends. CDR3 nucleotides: TGTGCCAGCAGCGAACCTCCGGAAGATACGCAGTATTTT. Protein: CASSEPPEDTQYF.

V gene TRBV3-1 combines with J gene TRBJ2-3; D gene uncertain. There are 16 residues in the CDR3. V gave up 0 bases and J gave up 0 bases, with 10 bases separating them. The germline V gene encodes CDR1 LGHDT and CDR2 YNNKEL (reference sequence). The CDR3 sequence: CASSQEPLVSTDTQYF. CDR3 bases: TGTGCCAGCAGCCAAGAGCCTTTAGTTAGCACAGATACGCAGTATTTT.

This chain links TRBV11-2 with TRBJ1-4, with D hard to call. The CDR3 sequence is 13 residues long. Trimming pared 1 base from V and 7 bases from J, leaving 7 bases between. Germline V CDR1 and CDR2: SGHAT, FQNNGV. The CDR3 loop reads CASSLVSSEKLFF. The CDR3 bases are TGTGCCAGCAGCTTAGTCAGTTCTGAAAAACTGTTTTTT.

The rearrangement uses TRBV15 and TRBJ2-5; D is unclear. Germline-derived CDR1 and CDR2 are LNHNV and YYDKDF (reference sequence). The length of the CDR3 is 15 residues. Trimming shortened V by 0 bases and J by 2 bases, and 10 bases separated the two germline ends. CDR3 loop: CATSRDLGWQETQYF. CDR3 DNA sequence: TGTGCCACCAGCAGAGACCTCGGGTGGCAAGAGACCCAGTACTTC.

The CDR3 sequence: CAKATSGGTDTQYF. In DNA form, the CDR3 reads TGTGCCAAGGCGACTAGCGGGGGAACAGATACGCAGTATTTT. This chain joins TRBV2 and TRBJ2-3, with 12 bases lining up with TRBD2. V shed 10 bases, J shed 3 bases, and the junction held 5 bases outside the gene matches. Looked up from germline, CDR1 is SNHLY and CDR2 is FYNNEI. CDR3 length: 14 residues.